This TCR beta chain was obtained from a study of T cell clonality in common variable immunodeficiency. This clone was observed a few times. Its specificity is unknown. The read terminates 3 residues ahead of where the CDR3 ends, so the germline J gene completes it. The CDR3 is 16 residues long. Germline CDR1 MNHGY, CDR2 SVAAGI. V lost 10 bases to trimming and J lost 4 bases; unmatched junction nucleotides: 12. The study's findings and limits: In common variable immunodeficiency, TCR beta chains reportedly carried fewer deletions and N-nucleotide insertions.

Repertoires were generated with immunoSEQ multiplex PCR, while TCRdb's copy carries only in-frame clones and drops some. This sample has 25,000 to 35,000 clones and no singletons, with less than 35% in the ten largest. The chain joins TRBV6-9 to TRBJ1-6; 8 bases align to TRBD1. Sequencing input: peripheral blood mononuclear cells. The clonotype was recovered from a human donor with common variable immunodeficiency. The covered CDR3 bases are TGTGCCACCAGACCCGGACAGGGTCATTATAATTCACCC. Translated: CATRPGQGHYNSP. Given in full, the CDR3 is CATRPGQGHYNSPLHF.